This T cell receptor (beta chain) derives from a study of metastatic and nonmetastatic thyroid tumors. The wider study: A comparison of repertoires was made across blood and tumor or nodule tissue from malignant and benign thyroid patients.

This clone was seen repeatedly, ten times or more. Possible read error: a much larger clone is one base away. This sample includes further DNA sequences coding for the same CDR3. TCRdb re-called the PCR reads through MiXCR. This table holds about 15,000 clones, roughly 31% found once. Prior to thyroid surgery, none of the patients had received any treatment. The CDR3 is made up of 15 amino acids. The germline V gene has CDR1 LGHDT and CDR2 YNNKEL (reference sequence). The clonotype originates from a female donor with papillary thyroid cancer or a benign thyroid nodule (not recorded which). Some clones in this sample may be carry-over from other donors' samples. The V call is TRBV3-1, the J call TRBJ1-4; 8 bases map to TRBD1. Input material: blood. The CDR3 spells CASSQFDRGNEKLFF. In nucleotides, the CDR3 is TGTGCCAGCAGCCAATTTGACAGGGGTAATGAAAAACTGTTTTTC.